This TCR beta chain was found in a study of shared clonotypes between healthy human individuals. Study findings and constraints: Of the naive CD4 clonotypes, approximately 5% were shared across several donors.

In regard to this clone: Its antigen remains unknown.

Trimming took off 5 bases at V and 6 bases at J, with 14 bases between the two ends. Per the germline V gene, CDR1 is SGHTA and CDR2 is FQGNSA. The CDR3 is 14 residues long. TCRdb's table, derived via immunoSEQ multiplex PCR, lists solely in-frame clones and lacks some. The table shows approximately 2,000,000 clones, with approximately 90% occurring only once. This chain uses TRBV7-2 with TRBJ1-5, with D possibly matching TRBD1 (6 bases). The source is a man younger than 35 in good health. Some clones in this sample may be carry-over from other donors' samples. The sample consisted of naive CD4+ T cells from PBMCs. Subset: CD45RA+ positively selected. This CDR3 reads CASSHPQGPQPQHF. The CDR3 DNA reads TGTGCCAGCAGCCACCCACAGGGCCCTCAGCCCCAGCATTTT.